This entry lists 16 T cell receptor beta chains sequenced from one sample in a study of CD8 T cell repertoires and HIV-1 epitope variants (dated by TCRdb to 2018 to 2021). These receptors have no identified antigens. Library creation used the immunoSEQ multiplex PCR assay. Here the immuneACCESS table is served through TCRdb, limited to in-frame sequences with V and J called. Missing clones are a known gap in these copies; in checked studies unresolved V genes cover under half, and the rest lacks a known reason. This sample lists approximately 4,900 clones; approximately 71% were detected once. The top ten clones comprise roughly two fifths of the sample. The material sequenced was cultured CD8+ T cells derived from PBMCs. These receptors were taken from a male donor with HIV.

This chain joins TRBV28 and TRBJ2-7, with 8 bases matching TRBD1. Germline trimming cut 6 bases from V and 2 bases from J; bases unmatched to any gene: 9. This CDR3 has 15 residues. CDR1 MDHEN and CDR2 SYDVKM come from the germline V gene. CDR3 nucleotides: TGTGCCAGCAGCTCTATACCAGGGGGCGCCTACGAGCAGTACTTC. Translating it yields CASSSIPGGAYEQYF.

The CDR3, as DNA: TGTGCCAGTAGTATAGTTTGGGGCGATGAGCAGTTCTTC. Amino acids: CASSIVWGDEQFF. The J gene is TRBJ2-1, the V gene TRBV19, with a tentative D call TRBD1 (5 bases). Per the germline V gene, CDR1 is LNHDA and CDR2 is SQIVND (reference sequence). Trimming shortened V by 1 base and J by 8 bases, and 9 bases separated the two germline ends. CDR3 length: 13 residues.

A single count supports this clone. J is TRBJ1-1 and V is TRBV29-1; D gene uncertain. V was trimmed by 3 bases and J by 4 bases, leaving 9 bases between them. The CDR3 is 12 residues long. CDR1 is SQVTM and CDR2 is ANQGSEA in the germline V gene. DNA of the CDR3: TGCAGCGTTGACTCGGTCAGCACTGAAGCTTTCTTT. Translated: CSVDSVSTEAFF.

This sequence joins TRBV28 and TRBJ2-3; D is undetermined. V lost 3 bases to trimming and J lost 2 bases, with 3 bases between them. There are 12 residues in the CDR3. Germline V gives CDR1 MDHEN, CDR2 SYDVKM. CDR3 nucleotides: TGTGCCAGCAGTTTCCTCACAGATACGCAGTATTTT. This codes for CASSFLTDTQYF.

The gene calls are TRBV6-6 and TRBJ2-7; 12 nucleotides align to TRBD2. Germline assignment: CDR1 MNHNY and CDR2 SVGAGI (reference sequence). CDR3 length equals 16 residues. With 6 bases clipped from V and 1 base from J, the junction kept 7 bases outside the gene matches. The CDR3 region is CASSLNGLAGSYEQYF. As DNA, the CDR3 is TGTGCCAGCAGCCTAAACGGACTAGCGGGGTCCTACGAGCAGTACTTC.

This clone was counted once. This sequence joins TRBV19 and TRBJ1-1; 7 bases are shared with TRBD1. CDR1 and CDR2 from the germline V gene are LNHDA and SQIVND (reference sequence). Losses at the gene ends were 2 bases for V and 0 bases for J; bases not matched to a gene: 6. The length of the CDR3 is 16 residues. The CDR3 loop is CASSILAGGLNTEAFF. CDR3 in DNA: TGTGCCAGTAGTATACTGGCAGGGGGGTTGAACACTGAAGCTTTCTTT. Drawing the rest from reference TRBV19 and TRBJ1-1, the complete variable domain is DGGITQSPKYLFRKEGQNVTLSCEQNLNHDAMYWYRQDPGQGLRLIYYSQIVNDFQKGDIAEGYSVSREKKESFPLTVTSAQKNPTAFYLCASSILAGGLNTEAFFGQGTRLTVV.

This clone was observed a single time. The chain uses TRBV19 and TRBJ1-1; tentatively, D is TRBD1 (5 bases). The CDR3 extends over 16 amino acids. CDR1 and CDR2 (germline): LNHDA, SQIVND (reference sequence). V was clipped by 0 bases and J by 0 bases, with 11 bases between them. The CDR3 coding sequence is TGTGCCAGTAGTATAGAGACAGAAGACATGAACACTGAAGCTTTCTTT. Its protein is CASSIETEDMNTEAFF.

This chain connects TRBV4-2 to TRBJ1-1, with 8 bases that match TRBD1. This CDR3 comprises 17 residues. The V gene end was trimmed by 2 bases and the J gene end by 0 bases; junction bases not matched to a gene: 8. CDR1 LGHNA and CDR2 YNFKEQ come from the germline V gene. CDR3 nucleotide sequence: TGTGCCAGCAGCCAATTTTCGACAGGGGCTATGAACACTGAAGCTTTCTTT. Its protein is CASSQFSTGAMNTEAFF.

The chain is built from TRBV30 and TRBJ2-7; TRBD1 matches 10 bases. Trimming removed 2 bases from V and 5 bases from J; junction bases left unmatched: 6. CDR1 is GTSNPN and CDR2 is SVGIG in the germline V gene (reference sequence). The CDR3 spans 14 residues. CDR3: CAWSTGTGANEQYF. CDR3 DNA sequence: TGTGCCTGGAGTACCGGGACAGGGGCGAACGAGCAGTACTTC.

V gene TRBV7-9 combines with J gene TRBJ2-1, with a tentative D call TRBD2 (6 bases). The CDR3 totals 14 residues. Germline CDR1 is SEHNR and CDR2 is FQNEAQ (reference sequence). V lost 4 bases, J lost 6 bases, and 13 bases lay in between. The CDR3 coding sequence is TGTGCCAGCAGCTCGTTCGGGACTGCCAATGAGCAGTTCTTC. The encoded protein is CASSSFGTANEQFF.

This chain uses TRBV2 with TRBJ2-1, with a tentative D call TRBD1 (6 bases). Deletions cut 6 bases from V and 8 bases from J, with 11 bases between. The germline CDR1 and CDR2 sequences are SNHLY and FYNNEI. The CDR3 loop spans 12 amino acids. For the CDR3, the DNA is TGTGCCAGCAGCTGGGCAGGGGATGAGCAGTTCTTC. Protein product: CASSWAGDEQFF.

This chain links TRBV27 with TRBJ2-7; unclear D gene. The CDR3 runs to 13 residues. Trimming shortened V by 5 bases and J by 2 bases, and 10 bases separated the two germline ends. The V gene's germline CDR1 is MNHEY and CDR2 SMNVEV (reference sequence). Here the CDR3 reads CASSPARTYEQYF. As DNA, the CDR3 is TGTGCCAGCAGTCCCGCCCGAACCTACGAGCAGTACTTC.

The V and J genes are TRBV7-1 and TRBJ2-7; 7 positions match TRBD1. TRBV7-1 is recorded as an ORF, its role being uncertain. V trimming: 4 bases; J trimming: 7 bases; junction bases outside the gene matches: 10. The CDR3 has 14 residues. In nucleotides, the CDR3 is TGTGCCAGCAGCTTGGGACAGTACCTTCGTGAGCAGTACTTC. As protein: CASSLGQYLREQYF.

The chain uses TRBV4-3 and TRBJ2-5; D is unresolved. CDR3 length equals 16 residues. Germline V gives CDR1 LGHNA, CDR2 YSLEER. Trimming left V 1 base short and J 1 base short, with 13 bases between. This chain's CDR3 is CASSQGQRTAQETQYF. As DNA, the CDR3 is TGCGCCAGCAGCCAAGGCCAAAGGACGGCCCAAGAGACCCAGTACTTC.

The chain combines TRBV4-2 with TRBJ2-5, with 7 positions matching TRBD2. This CDR3 spans 14 amino acids. The junction had 3 bases not matched to a gene; V was cut back by 5 bases and J by 0 bases. Germline CDR1 and CDR2: LGHNA and YNFKEQ. The CDR3 DNA reads TGTGCCAGCAGCGCGGGAGAGGACCAAGAGACCCAGTACTTC. Protein sequence: CASSAGEDQETQYF.

This clone showed up just a few times. The CDR3 DNA reads TGTGCCAGCTCCAGGACAGAGGGAAACACCATATATTTT. Translation: CASSRTEGNTIYF. V gene TRBV28 combines with J gene TRBJ1-3, with a tentative D call TRBD1 (6 bases). CDR3 length: 13 residues. Per the germline V gene, CDR1 is MDHEN and CDR2 is SYDVKM. The V end was cut by 8 bases, the J end by 4 bases, with 12 bases between.